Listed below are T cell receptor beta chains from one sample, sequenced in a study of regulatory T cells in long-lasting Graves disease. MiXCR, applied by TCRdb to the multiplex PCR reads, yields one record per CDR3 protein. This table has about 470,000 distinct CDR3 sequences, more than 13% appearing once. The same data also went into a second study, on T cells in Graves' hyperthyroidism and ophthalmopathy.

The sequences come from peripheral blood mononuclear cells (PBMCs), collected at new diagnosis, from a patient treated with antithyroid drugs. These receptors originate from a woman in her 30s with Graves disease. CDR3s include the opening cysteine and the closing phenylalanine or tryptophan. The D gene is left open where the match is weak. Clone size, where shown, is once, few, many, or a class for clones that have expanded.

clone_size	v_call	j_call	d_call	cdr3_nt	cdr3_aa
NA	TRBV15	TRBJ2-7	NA	TGTGCCACCAGCAGAGATCGAGGGGGAATGGACGAGCAGTACTTC	CATSRDRGGMDEQYF
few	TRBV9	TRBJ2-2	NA	TGTGCCAGCAGCGTAGAGGCTGGAGGTCGGGAGCTGTTTTTT	CASSVEAGGRELFF
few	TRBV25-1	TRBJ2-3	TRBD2	TGTGCCAGCAGTGAAGGACTAGCGGAGTATTTT	CASSEGLAEYF
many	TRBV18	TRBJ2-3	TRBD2	TGTGCCAGCTCACCGCCGGGACTAGCTACAGATACGCAGTATTTT	CASSPPGLATDTQYF
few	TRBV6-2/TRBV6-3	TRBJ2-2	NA	TGTGCCAGCAGTTTCCTAGGAGGTAACGGGGAGCTGTTTTTT	CASSFLGGNGELFF
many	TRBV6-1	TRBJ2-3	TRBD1	TGTGCCAGCAGTGAACTGACAGGGTCCCCAGATACGCAGTATTTT	CASSELTGSPDTQYF
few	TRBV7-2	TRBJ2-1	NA	TGTGCCAGCAGCTTAAGGCTAGCGTACAATGAGCAGTTCTTC	CASSLRLAYNEQFF
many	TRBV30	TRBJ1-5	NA	TGTGCCTGGAGTCTAAGGGGCTTCCAGAATCAGCCCCAGCATTTT	CAWSLRGFQNQPQHF
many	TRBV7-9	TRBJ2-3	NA	TGTGCCAGCAGCTCGCGCGGGGCCCCAGATACGCAGTATTTT	CASSSRGAPDTQYF
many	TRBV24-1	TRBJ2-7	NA	TGTGCCACCAGCAATGCTAGGACAGACATATACGAGCAGTACTTC	CATSNARTDIYEQYF
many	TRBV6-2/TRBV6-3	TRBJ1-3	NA	TGTGCCAGCAGTTACTCGACTGGGGCTGGAAACACCATATATTTT	CASSYSTGAGNTIYF
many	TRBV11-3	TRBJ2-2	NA	TGTGCCAGCAGCTTGGAGAAACGACCCACCGGGGAGCTGTTTTTT	CASSLEKRPTGELFF
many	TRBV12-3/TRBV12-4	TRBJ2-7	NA	TGTGCCAGCAGTTTGCTGGTCTACGAGCAGTACTTC	CASSLLVYEQYF
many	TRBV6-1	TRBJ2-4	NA	TGTGCCAGCAGTCCGATCTCTCTAGCCAAAAACATTCAGTACTTC	CASSPISLAKNIQYF
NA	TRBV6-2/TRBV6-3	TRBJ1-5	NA	TGTGCCAGCAGTGGTAGGGACGTACCCGGAGGGGAGCCCCAGCATTTT	CASSGRDVPGGEPQHF
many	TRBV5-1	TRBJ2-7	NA	TGTGCCAGCAGCTCGGGACAAGGGACCTACGAGCAGTACTTC	CASSSGQGTYEQYF
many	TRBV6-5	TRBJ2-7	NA	TGTGCCAGCAGTTCCCCATCGGCCGGTAGTTACGAGCAGTACTTC	CASSSPSAGSYEQYF
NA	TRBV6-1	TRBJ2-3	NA	TGTGCCAGCAGCCCCGTGGATGTCCGGAATACGCAGTATTTT	CASSPVDVRNTQYF
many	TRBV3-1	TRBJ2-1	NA	TGTGCCAGCAGCCAAGTCCGTGAGCAGTTCTTC	CASSQVREQFF
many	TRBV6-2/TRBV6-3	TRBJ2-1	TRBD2	TGTGCCAGCAGTTACTCGCAAGGACTAGCGGGAACCCCCAGGGGTGATGAGCAGTTCTTC	CASSYSQGLAGTPRGDEQFF
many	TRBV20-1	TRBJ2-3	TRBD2	TGCAGTGCTAGAGATGCTAGCGGATACACAGATACGCAGTATTTT	CSARDASGYTDTQYF
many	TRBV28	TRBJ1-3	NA	TGTGCCAGCCTCCAAACGAGGCTTTGGAGCTCTGGAAACACCATATATTTT	CASLQTRLWSSGNTIYF
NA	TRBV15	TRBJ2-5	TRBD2	TGTGCCACCACCTTACTAGCGGAGTACCAAGAGACCCAGTACTTC	CATTLLAEYQETQYF
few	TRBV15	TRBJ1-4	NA	TGTGCCACCAGCAGAGGGGCGAGGAAACTGTTTTTT	CATSRGARKLFF
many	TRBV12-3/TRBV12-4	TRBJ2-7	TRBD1	TGTGCCAGCAGCCGGGACAGGAGCTCCTACGAGCAGTACTTC	CASSRDRSSYEQYF
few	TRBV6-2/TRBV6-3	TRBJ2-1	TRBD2	TGTGCCAGCAGTTACCTCCGGGGGGGGCACAATGAGCAGTTCTTC	CASSYLRGGHNEQFF
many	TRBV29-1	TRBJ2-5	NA	TGCAGCGCCGGCGTTGACAGGTTGACCCAAGGCGGGGCCCAGTACTTC	CSAGVDRLTQGGAQYF
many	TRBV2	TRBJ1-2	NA	TGTGCCAGCAGTGAAGGGACTGGCTATGGCTACACCTTC	CASSEGTGYGYTF
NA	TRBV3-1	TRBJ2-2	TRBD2	TGTGCCAGCAGCCCGCTACCCCTTGGGGGGGGGAACACCGGGGAGCTGTTTTTT	CASSPLPLGGGNTGELFF
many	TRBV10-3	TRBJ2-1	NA	TGTGCCATCAGTGTGGATTACTTGGGGGATGAGCAGTTCTTC	CAISVDYLGDEQFF
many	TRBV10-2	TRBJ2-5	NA	TGCGCCAGCACGGTGTGGGCGTCGGAGACCCAGTACTTC	CASTVWASETQYF
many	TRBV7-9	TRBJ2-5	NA	TGTGCCAGCACCTCAATTCGGCGGCAAGAGACCCAGTACTTC	CASTSIRRQETQYF
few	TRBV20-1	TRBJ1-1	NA	TGCAGTGCTAAGCCGGTAGGGGGGATAAACACTGAAGCTTTCTTT	CSAKPVGGINTEAFF
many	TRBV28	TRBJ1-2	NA	TGTGCCAGCAGTCTCACAGCGAGCAGAGGCTACACCTTC	CASSLTASRGYTF
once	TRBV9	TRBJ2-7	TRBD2	TGTGCCAGCAGCGTACCCGGACTAGCGGGATTGAGCTCCTACGAGCAGTACTTC	CASSVPGLAGLSSYEQYF
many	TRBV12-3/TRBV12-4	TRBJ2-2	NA	TGTGCCAGCAGTTTAAACGGGGAGCTGTTTTTT	CASSLNGELFF
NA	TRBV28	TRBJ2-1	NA	TGTGCCAGCAGTTTGACAGCGATCTCCTACAATGAGCAGTTCTTC	CASSLTAISYNEQFF
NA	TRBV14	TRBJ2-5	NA	TGTGCCAGCAGCCATAATAGCGGTCCCCGGGAGACCCAGTACTTC	CASSHNSGPRETQYF
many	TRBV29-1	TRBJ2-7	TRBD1	TGCAGCGTCCACAGGGGGCACGAGCAGTACTTC	CSVHRGHEQYF
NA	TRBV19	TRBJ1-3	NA	TGTGCCAGTAGTCCCCCGAGGGTCTCTGGAAACACCATATATTTT	CASSPPRVSGNTIYF
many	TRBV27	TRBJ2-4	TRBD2	TGTGCCAGCAGTTCGGGACTAGCGACCGCTCGCTTAGCCAAAAACATTCAGTACTTC	CASSSGLATARLAKNIQYF
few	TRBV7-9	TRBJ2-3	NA	TGTGCCAGCAGCCCTCGGACAACCCTGGGTGTAGATACGCAGTATTTT	CASSPRTTLGVDTQYF
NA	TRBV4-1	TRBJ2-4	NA	TGCGCCAGCAGCCAAGCAGGCCGAGAAAACATTCAGTACTTC	CASSQAGRENIQYF
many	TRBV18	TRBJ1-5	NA	TGTGCCAGCTCCAACGCCGGGGTTAATCAGCCCCAGCATTTT	CASSNAGVNQPQHF
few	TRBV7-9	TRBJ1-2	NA	TGTGCCAGCACCACAACCGGACCAGCGAATGGCTACACCTTC	CASTTTGPANGYTF
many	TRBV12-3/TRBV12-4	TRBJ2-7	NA	TGTGCCAGCACCCTGACAGAGTCCTACGAGCAGTACTTC	CASTLTESYEQYF
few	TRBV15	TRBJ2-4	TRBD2	TGTGCCACCAGCAGACGGCGGGAGCCCTCACTAGCCAAAAACATTCAGTACTTC	CATSRRREPSLAKNIQYF